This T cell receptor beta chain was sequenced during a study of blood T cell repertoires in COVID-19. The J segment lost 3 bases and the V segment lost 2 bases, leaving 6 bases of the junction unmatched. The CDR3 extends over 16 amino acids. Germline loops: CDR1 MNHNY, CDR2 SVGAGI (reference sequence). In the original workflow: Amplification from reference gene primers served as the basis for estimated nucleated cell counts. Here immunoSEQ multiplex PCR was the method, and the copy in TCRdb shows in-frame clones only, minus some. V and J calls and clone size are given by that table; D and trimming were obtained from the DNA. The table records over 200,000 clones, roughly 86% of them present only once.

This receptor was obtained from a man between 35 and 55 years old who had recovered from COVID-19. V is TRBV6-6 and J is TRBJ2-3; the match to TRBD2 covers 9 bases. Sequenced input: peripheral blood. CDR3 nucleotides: TGTGCCAGCAGTTACCGGCGGGGGGGCTTGACAGATACGCAGTATTTT. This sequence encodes CASSYRRGGLTDTQYF.